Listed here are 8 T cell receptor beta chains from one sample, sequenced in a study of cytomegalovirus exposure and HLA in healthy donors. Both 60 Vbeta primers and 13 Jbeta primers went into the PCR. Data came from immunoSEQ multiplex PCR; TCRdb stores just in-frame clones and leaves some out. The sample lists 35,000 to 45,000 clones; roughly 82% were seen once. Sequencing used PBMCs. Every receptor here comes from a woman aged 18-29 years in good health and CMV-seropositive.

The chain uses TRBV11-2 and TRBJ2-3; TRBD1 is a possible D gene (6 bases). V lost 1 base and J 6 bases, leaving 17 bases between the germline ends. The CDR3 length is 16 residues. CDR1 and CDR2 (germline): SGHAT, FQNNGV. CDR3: CASSLGGSTGRDTQYF. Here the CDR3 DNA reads TGTGCCAGCAGCTTAGGGGGCTCGACAGGCCGGGATACGCAGTATTTT.

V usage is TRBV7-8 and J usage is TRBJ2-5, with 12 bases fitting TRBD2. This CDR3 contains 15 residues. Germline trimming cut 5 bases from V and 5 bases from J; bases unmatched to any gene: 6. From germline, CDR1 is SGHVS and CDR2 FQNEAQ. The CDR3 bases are TGTGCCAGCAGCCCCCTAGCGGGGGGGATTGAGACCCAGTACTTC. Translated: CASSPLAGGIETQYF. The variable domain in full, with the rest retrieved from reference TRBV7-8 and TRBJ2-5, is GAGVSQSPRYKVAKRGQDVALRCDPISGHVSLFWYQQALGQGPEFLTYFQNEAQLDKSGLPSDRFFAERPEGSVSTLKIQRTQQEDSAVYLCASSPLAGGIETQYFGPGTRLLVL.

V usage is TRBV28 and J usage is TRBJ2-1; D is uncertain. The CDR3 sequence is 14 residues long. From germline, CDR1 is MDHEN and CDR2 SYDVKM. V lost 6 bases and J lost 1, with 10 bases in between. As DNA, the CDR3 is TGTGCCAGCAGCGCAGGTCCTTCCTACAATGAGCAGTTCTTC. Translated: CASSAGPSYNEQFF. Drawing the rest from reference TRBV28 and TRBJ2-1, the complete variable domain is DVKVTQSSRYLVKRTGEKVFLECVQDMDHENMFWYRQDPGLGLRLIYFSYDVKMKEKGDIPEGYSVSREKKERFSLILESASTNQTSMYLCASSAGPSYNEQFFGPGTRLTVL.

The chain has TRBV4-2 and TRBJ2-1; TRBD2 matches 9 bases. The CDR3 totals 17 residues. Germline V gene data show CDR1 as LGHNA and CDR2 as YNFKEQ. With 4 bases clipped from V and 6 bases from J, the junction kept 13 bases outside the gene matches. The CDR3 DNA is TGTGCCAGCAGCCTAACGTGGGGGGCGGGAGGGACCAATGAGCAGTTCTTC. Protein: CASSLTWGAGGTNEQFF.

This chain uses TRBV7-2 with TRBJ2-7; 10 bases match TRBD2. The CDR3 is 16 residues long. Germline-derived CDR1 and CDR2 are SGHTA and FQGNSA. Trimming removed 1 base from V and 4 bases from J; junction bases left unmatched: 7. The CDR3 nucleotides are TGTGCCAGCAGCTTAGTTAGCGGGAGGCAGACTTACGAGCAGTACTTC. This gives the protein CASSLVSGRQTYEQYF.

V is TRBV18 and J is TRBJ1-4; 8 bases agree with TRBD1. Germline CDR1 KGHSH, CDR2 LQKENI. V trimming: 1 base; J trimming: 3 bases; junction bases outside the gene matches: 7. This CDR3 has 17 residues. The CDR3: CASSPLGGTGANEKLFF. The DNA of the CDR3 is TGTGCCAGCTCACCACTGGGTGGGACAGGCGCTAATGAAAAACTGTTTTTT.

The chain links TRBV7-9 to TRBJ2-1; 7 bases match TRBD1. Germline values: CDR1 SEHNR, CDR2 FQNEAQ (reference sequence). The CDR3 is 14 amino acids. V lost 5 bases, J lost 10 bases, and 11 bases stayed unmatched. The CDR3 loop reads CASSPEQGTGEQFF. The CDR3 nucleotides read TGTGCCAGCAGCCCCGAACAGGGGACGGGGGAGCAGTTCTTC.

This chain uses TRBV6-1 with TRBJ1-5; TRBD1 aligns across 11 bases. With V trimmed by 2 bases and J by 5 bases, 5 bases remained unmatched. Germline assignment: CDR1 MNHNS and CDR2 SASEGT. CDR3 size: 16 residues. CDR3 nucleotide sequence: TGTGCCAGCAGTGAATTAGGACAGGGGGCCGATCAGCCCCAGCATTTT. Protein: CASSELGQGADQPQHF.